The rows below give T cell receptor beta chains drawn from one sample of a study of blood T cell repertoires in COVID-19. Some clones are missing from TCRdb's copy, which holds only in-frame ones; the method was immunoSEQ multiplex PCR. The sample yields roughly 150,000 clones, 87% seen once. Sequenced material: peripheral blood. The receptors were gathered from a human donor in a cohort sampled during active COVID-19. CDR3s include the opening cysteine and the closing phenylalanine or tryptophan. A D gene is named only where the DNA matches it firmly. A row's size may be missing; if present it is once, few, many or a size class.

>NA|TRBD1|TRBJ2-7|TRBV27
CASSLTGTTYEQYF
TGTGCCAGCAGCTTGACAGGGACCACCTACGAGCAGTACTTC
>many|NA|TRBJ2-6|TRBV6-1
CASSDQVSGANVLTF
TGTGCCAGCAGTGATCAGGTCTCTGGGGCCAACGTCCTGACTTTC
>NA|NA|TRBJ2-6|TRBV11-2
CASSLSRGYGANVLTF
TGTGCCAGCAGTCTTTCTAGGGGGTATGGGGCCAACGTCCTGACTTTC
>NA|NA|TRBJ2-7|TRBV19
CASSPRQGFHEQYF
TGTGCCAGTAGTCCTCGGCAGGGGTTCCACGAGCAGTACTTC
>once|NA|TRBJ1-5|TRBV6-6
CASNPGETISNQPQHF
TGTGCCAGCAACCCCGGGGAGACCATTAGCAATCAGCCCCAGCATTTT
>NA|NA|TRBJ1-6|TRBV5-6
CASSLSGTRNSPLHF
TGTGCCAGCAGCTTATCCGGGACACGGAATTCACCCCTCCACTTT
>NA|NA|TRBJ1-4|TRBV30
CAWKRTTNEKLFF
TGTGCCTGGAAGAGAACAACTAATGAAAAACTGTTTTTT
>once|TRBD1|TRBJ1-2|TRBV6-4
CASSTTGTGYGYTF
TGTGCCAGCAGTACTACCGGGACAGGGTATGGCTACACCTTC
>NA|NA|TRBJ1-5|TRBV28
CASSSSGQGNQPQHF
TGTGCCAGCAGTTCCTCTGGTCAGGGGAACCAGCCCCAGCATTTT
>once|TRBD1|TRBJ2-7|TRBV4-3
CASSQGTGPYEQYF
TGCGCCAGCAGCCAAGGGACAGGACCCTACGAGCAGTACTTC
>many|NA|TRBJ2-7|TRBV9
CASSGRDSSYEQYF
TGTGCCAGCAGCGGGAGGGACAGCTCCTACGAGCAGTACTTC